These 3 T cell receptor beta chains were sequenced from one sample in a study of blood T cell repertoires in COVID-19. TCRdb keeps only in-frame clones here, not all; method: immunoSEQ multiplex PCR. The sample has roughly 200,000 clones, 86% seen once. The sample consisted of PBMCs or T cells enriched from blood (not recorded which). These receptors all stem from a woman aged 40 to 50 with acute COVID-19.

In this sample, this clone turned up once. The chain joins TRBV9 to TRBJ1-1, with D perhaps matching TRBD1 (5 bases). V was trimmed by 0 bases and J by 5 bases, leaving 8 bases between them. The CDR3 has 13 residues. CDR1 is SGDLS and CDR2 is YYNGEE in the germline V gene. CDR3 loop: CASSVGSGTEAFF. CDR3 DNA sequence: TGTGCCAGCAGCGTAGGTTCAGGGACTGAAGCTTTCTTT.

The gene calls are TRBV28 and TRBJ2-7; TRBD1 matches at 10 bases. CDR3 length equals 15 residues. Germline V lookup: CDR1 MDHEN, CDR2 SYDVKM. V shed 2 bases and J 4 bases; nucleotides not matched to a gene: 5. CDR3 sequence: CASSLPGTGAYEQYF. The CDR3 DNA reads as TGTGCCAGCAGTTTACCGGGGACAGGGGCATACGAGCAGTACTTC.

This clone appeared many times. The CDR3 bases are TGCGCCAGCAGCTCTCGGTCGGGGATAGGATACAATGAGCAGTTCTTC. It yields the protein CASSSRSGIGYNEQFF. The V gene is TRBV5-1, the J gene TRBJ2-1; D possibly corresponds to TRBD2 (5 bases). Germline V lookup: CDR1 SGHRS, CDR2 YFSETQ. The V end lost 3 bases, the J end lost 4 bases, and 17 bases lay between the germline ends. This CDR3 has 16 residues.